This T cell receptor beta chain originates from a study of cytomegalovirus exposure and HLA in healthy donors. Study details: The 130 or so validation repertoires were reported in a later analysis to have been generated on the same platform as the roughly 670 first-cohort repertoires. Whole-study results and caveats: A few of the chains that were CMV-associated were confirmed in vitro to be specific for CMV antigens. Investigators reported some 150 TCR beta chains as tied to cytomegalovirus. Reported performance of the classifier showed diagnosis of cytomegalovirus status with high specificity and sensitivity.

A note on this clone: The target antigen is unknown.

The V end lost 4 bases, the J end lost 3 bases, and 6 bases lay between the germline ends. Per germline, CDR1 KGHSH and CDR2 LQKENI. The CDR3 has 12 residues. Clones were sequenced by immunoSEQ multiplex PCR, and TCRdb holds only the in-frame ones, with some missing. The top ten clones hold approximately 3.4% of a sample with over 60,000 clones, about 95% of them seen once. Input material: PBMCs. This receptor was obtained from a man aged 18 to 29 in good health and CMV-seronegative. V is TRBV18 and J is TRBJ1-1; the D is unclear. This CDR3 reads CASSRQDTEAFF. CDR3 DNA sequence: TGTGCCAGCTCACGGCAGGACACTGAAGCTTTCTTT. The full variable domain, its missing parts supplied by reference TRBV18 and TRBJ1-1, is NAGVMQNPRHLVRRRGQEARLRCSPMKGHSHVYWYRQLPEEGLKFMVYLQKENIIDESGMPKERFSAEFPKEGPSILRIQQVVRGDSAAYFCASSRQDTEAFFGQGTRLTVV.